This paragraph reports one T cell receptor beta chain. Per the germline V gene, CDR1 is MNHEY and CDR2 is SMNVEV (reference sequence). The V and J ends lost 5 bases and 4 bases respectively, with 12 bases between them. This CDR3 has 14 residues. Some clones are missing from TCRdb's copy, which holds only in-frame ones; the method was immunoSEQ multiplex PCR. Of 200,000 or so clones in the sample, about three quarters were seen once. The data belong to a study of blood T cell repertoires in COVID-19. The sample was peripheral blood. The chain carries TRBV27 and TRBJ1-5, with D unclear. The clonotype comes from a woman in her seventies with acute or convalescent COVID-19. DNA of the CDR3: TGTGCCAGCAGTCTTCCTGGAGGGAATCAGCCCCAGCATTTT. It is translated as CASSLPGGNQPQHF.